This entry concerns a single T cell receptor (beta chain). Its antigen remains unknown. This record comes from a study of T cell responses to AZD1222 COVID-19 vaccine. Points from the study as a whole: Nearly half of spike-specific TCRs reportedly target variant regions that are unmutated in the B.1.351 and B.1.1.7 variants. With dominance at 160-218 and 743-854, vaccine-associated CD4 TCRs spanned spike.

The protocol was immunoSEQ multiplex PCR, while the TCRdb copy is restricted to in-frame clones and leaves out a portion. This sample has about 140,000 clones, with roughly 88% found just once. CDR3 length: 16 amino acids. Germline V gene lookup returns CDR1 MNHEY and CDR2 SVGAGI. Trimming removed 1 base at V and 1 base at J, with 13 bases between. Material: peripheral blood, obtained 28 days after the second AZD1222 dose. This chain connects TRBV6-5 to TRBJ1-1; no reliable D call. This receptor was taken from an adult who received the AZD1222 COVID-19 vaccine. CDR3 protein: CASSYLTVIGNTEAFF. In DNA, the CDR3 is TGTGCCAGCAGTTACTTAACGGTTATTGGGAACACTGAAGCTTTCTTT.